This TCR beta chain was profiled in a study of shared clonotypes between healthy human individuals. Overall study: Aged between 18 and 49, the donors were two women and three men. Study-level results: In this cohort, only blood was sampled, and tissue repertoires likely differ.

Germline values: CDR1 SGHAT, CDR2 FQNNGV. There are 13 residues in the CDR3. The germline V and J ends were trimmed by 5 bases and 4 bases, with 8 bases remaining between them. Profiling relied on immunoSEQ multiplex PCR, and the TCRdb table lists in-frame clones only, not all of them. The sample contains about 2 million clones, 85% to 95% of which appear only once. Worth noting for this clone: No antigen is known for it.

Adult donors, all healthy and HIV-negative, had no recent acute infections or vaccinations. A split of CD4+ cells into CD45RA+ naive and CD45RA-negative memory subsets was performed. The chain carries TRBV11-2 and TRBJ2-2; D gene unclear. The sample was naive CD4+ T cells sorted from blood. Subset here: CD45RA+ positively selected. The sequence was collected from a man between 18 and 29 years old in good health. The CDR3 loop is CASSLLGTGELFF. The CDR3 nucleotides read TGTGCCAGCAGCCTTCTGGGCACCGGGGAGCTGTTTTTT.